This T cell receptor beta chain stems from a study of shared clonotypes between healthy human individuals. Profiled with immunoSEQ multiplex PCR; TCRdb holds only in-frame clones, not every one. The sample carries about 1.4 million clones, roughly 96% recorded once. V shed 6 bases, J shed 2 bases, and the junction held 3 bases outside the gene matches. CDR1 and CDR2 from the germline V gene are MDHEN and SYDVKM. This CDR3 comprises 14 residues. The TCR comes from a man aged 25 to 45 in good health. Sequencing was carried out using naive CD4+ T cells sorted from blood. This sample's subset: CD45RA+ positively selected. The V and J genes are TRBV28 and TRBJ2-2; TRBD2 matches at 7 bases. CDR3 protein: CASRPSGNTGELFF. CDR3 DNA sequence: TGTGCCAGCAGACCTAGCGGTAACACCGGGGAGCTGTTTTTT. Supplemented by reference TRBV28 and TRBJ2-2, the full variable domain reads DVKVTQSSRYLVKRTGEKVFLECVQDMDHENMFWYRQDPGLGLRLIYFSYDVKMKEKGDIPEGYSVSREKKERFSLILESASTNQTSMYLCASRPSGNTGELFFGEGSRLTVL.